This passage covers 27 T cell receptor beta chains from one sample sequenced in a study of T-cell memory formation after mild COVID-19. MiXCR, applied by TCRdb to the 5' RACE reads, yields one record per CDR3 protein. The sample has under 300,000 distinct CDR3 sequences, less than 20% seen once. The sample taken for sequencing was PBMCs or a T cell subset sorted from them (not recorded which). The receptors derive from a man between 18 and 29 years old who had mild COVID-19 (a few samples of this study predate the infection). Cell type and time point are not known.

This clonotype was detected many times. The V and J genes are TRBV3-1 and TRBJ1-6, with a tentative D call TRBD1 (5 bases). V was trimmed by 4 bases and J by 7 bases, leaving 17 bases between them. This CDR3 is built from 16 residues. The V gene's germline CDR1 is LGHDT and CDR2 YNNKEL (reference sequence). In DNA form, the CDR3 reads TGTGCCAGCAGCCTCCAGGGTGACATAAGGAATTCACCCCTCCACTTT. It is translated as CASSLQGDIRNSPLHF. The whole variable domain, filled in from reference TRBV3-1 and TRBJ1-6, reads DTAVSQTPKYLVTQMGNDKSIKCEQNLGHDTMYWYKQDSKKFLKIMFSYNNKELIINETVPNRFSPKSPDKAHLNLHINSLELGDSAVYFCASSLQGDIRNSPLHFGNGTRLTVT.

This clonotype was detected only a few times. This chain connects TRBV5-1 to TRBJ2-7, with 7 bases matching TRBD1. The J segment lost 3 bases and the V segment lost 4 bases, leaving 13 bases of the junction unmatched. The CDR3 sequence is 16 residues long. CDR1 is SGHRS and CDR2 is YFSETQ in the germline V gene. CDR3 DNA sequence: TGCGCCAGCAGCCGACAAATACGGGACAGCAACTACGAGCAGTACTTC. Translated, it gives CASSRQIRDSNYEQYF.

The J gene is TRBJ2-2, the V gene TRBV10-3, with TRBD1 matching over 7 bases. This CDR3 is built from 13 residues. Germline CDR1 reads ENHRY; CDR2 reads SYGVKD. The J segment lost 3 bases and the V segment lost 10 bases, leaving 5 bases of the junction unmatched. The chain's CDR3 is CATTDRYTGELFF. Here the CDR3 DNA reads TGTGCCACTACGGACAGGTACACCGGGGAGCTGTTTTTT.

The rearrangement joins TRBV5-1 to TRBJ2-1, with 9 bases matching TRBD2. V trimming: 4 bases; J trimming: 6 bases; junction bases outside the gene matches: 8. This CDR3 spans 15 amino acids. Germline-derived CDR1 and CDR2 are SGHRS and YFSETQ. The CDR3 sequence is CASSPRGGVGNEQFF. CDR3 DNA sequence: TGCGCCAGCAGCCCACGCGGGGGGGTGGGCAATGAGCAGTTCTTC. The whole variable domain, remainder taken from reference TRBV5-1 and TRBJ2-1, is KAGVTQTPRYLIKTRGQQVTLSCSPISGHRSVSWYQQTPGQGLQFLFEYFSETQRNKGNFPGRFSGRQFSNSRSEMNVSTLELGDSALYLCASSPRGGVGNEQFFGPGTRLTVL.

The chain links TRBV7-2 to TRBJ2-7; TRBD2 matches at 13 bases. From germline, CDR1 is SGHTA and CDR2 FQGNSA. V dropped 6 bases and J dropped 3; count of bases not matched to a gene: 8. This CDR3 is built from 16 residues. The CDR3 DNA is TGTGCCAGCAGAAAAGAGGGGACTAGCGGGAACTACGAGCAGTACTTC. Translated, it gives CASRKEGTSGNYEQYF.

This chain uses TRBV15 with TRBJ2-3; D gene unclear. Deletions cut 0 bases from V and 5 bases from J, with 6 bases between. This CDR3 is built from 13 residues. Germline-derived CDR1 and CDR2 are LNHNV and YYDKDF (reference sequence). Written as DNA, the CDR3 is TGTGCCACCAGCAGAGATCCGGGAGATACGCAGTATTTT. Translating it yields CATSRDPGDTQYF.

This clonotype has a single count. The chain couples TRBV6-2 or TRBV6-3 to TRBJ2-1; TRBD2 aligns across 13 bases. From germline, CDR1 is MNHEY and CDR2 SVGEGT. This CDR3 region has 15 residues. V trimming: 5 bases; J trimming: 6 bases; junction bases outside the gene matches: 4. The chain's CDR3 is CASSATSGGRNEQFF. CDR3 bases: TGTGCCAGCAGTGCGACTAGCGGGGGGCGCAATGAGCAGTTCTTC.

The V gene is TRBV5-1, the J gene TRBJ1-2; 9 bases are a match to TRBD1. Germline CDR1 SGHRS, CDR2 YFSETQ. The CDR3 has 17 amino acids. V was pared by 0 bases and J by 5 bases, with 11 bases of the junction left unmatched. CDR3 residues: CASSLAGPGQGGYGYTF. CDR3 nucleotides: TGCGCCAGCAGCTTGGCGGGACCGGGACAGGGAGGTTATGGCTACACCTTC. The whole variable domain, remainder taken from reference TRBV5-1 and TRBJ1-2, is KAGVTQTPRYLIKTRGQQVTLSCSPISGHRSVSWYQQTPGQGLQFLFEYFSETQRNKGNFPGRFSGRQFSNSRSEMNVSTLELGDSALYLCASSLAGPGQGGYGYTFGSGTRLTVV.

Only a few counts were recorded for this clonotype. CDR3 loop: CASSSGTYEQYV. CDR3 bases: TGTGCCAGCAGCTCGGGGACCTACGAGCAGTACGTC. The chain carries TRBV5-5 and TRBJ2-7; a weak D match, TRBD2 (5 bases). CDR1 and CDR2 (germline): SGHKS, YYEKEE (reference sequence). The CDR3 is 12 residues long. V was clipped by 3 bases and J by 2 bases, with 6 bases between them.

This CDR3 reads CASSLGTGIHLGETQYF. The CDR3 DNA reads as TGTGCCAGCAGCTTAGGAACCGGCATCCATCTCGGAGAGACCCAGTACTTC. This rearrangement joins TRBV7-2 to TRBJ2-5; D remains ambiguous. Germline-derived CDR1 and CDR2 are SGHTA and FQGNSA. There are 17 residues in the CDR3. V was shortened by 1 base and J by 4 bases, with 19 bases between the two germline ends.

This clonotype was seen repeatedly, ten times or more. This rearrangement joins TRBV5-6 to TRBJ2-2; D is uncertain. Trimming shortened V by 0 bases and J by 2 bases, and 11 bases separated the two germline ends. The CDR3 consists of 16 residues. The germline V gene has CDR1 SGHDT and CDR2 YYEEEE. CDR3 sequence reads: CASSLGPPSNTGELFF. The CDR3 bases are TGTGCCAGCAGCTTGGGTCCCCCCAGCAACACCGGGGAGCTGTTTTTT.

The chain combines TRBV30 with TRBJ1-6, with 7 bases fitting TRBD1. Germline V CDR1 and CDR2: GTSNPN, SVGIG (reference sequence). The V and J ends lost 5 bases and 7 bases, in that order; junction bases with no gene match: 11. This CDR3 contains 15 residues. The CDR3 spells CAWEDQGVGNSPLHF. The DNA for the CDR3 is TGTGCCTGGGAAGATCAGGGGGTCGGGAATTCACCCCTCCACTTT.

This clonotype was observed a few times. J is TRBJ2-5 and V is TRBV6-6; D call uncertain. The germline gives CDR1 MNHNY, CDR2 SVGAGI (reference sequence). This CDR3 has 12 amino acids. Trimming cost V 7 bases and J 5 bases, with 11 bases left between them. The CDR3: CASTYSRETQYF. CDR3 nucleotides: TGTGCCAGCACCTACTCCCGGGAGACCCAGTACTTC.

This clonotype was detected many times. V usage is TRBV5-1 and J usage is TRBJ2-3; weak D call: TRBD2 (6 bases). Trimming took off 3 bases at V and 5 bases at J, with 13 bases between the two ends. CDR1 SGHRS and CDR2 YFSETQ come from the germline V gene. This CDR3 is 14 amino acids long. The CDR3: CASSSGDLGDTQYF. DNA for the CDR3: TGCGCCAGCAGCTCGGGGGACCTCGGAGATACGCAGTATTTT.

The CDR3 sequence: CASSLGLAGVTNGGELFF. Written as DNA, the CDR3 is TGCGCCAGCAGCTTAGGACTAGCGGGAGTGACGAACGGCGGGGAGCTGTTTTTT. V gene TRBV5-1 combines with J gene TRBJ2-2, with TRBD2 matching 13 bases. Losses at the gene ends were 2 bases for V and 7 bases for J; bases not matched to a gene: 11. Germline V CDR1 and CDR2: SGHRS, YFSETQ. The CDR3 loop spans 18 amino acids. Complete variable domain (other parts from reference TRBV5-1 and TRBJ2-2): KAGVTQTPRYLIKTRGQQVTLSCSPISGHRSVSWYQQTPGQGLQFLFEYFSETQRNKGNFPGRFSGRQFSNSRSEMNVSTLELGDSALYLCASSLGLAGVTNGGELFFGEGSRLTVL.

The genes are TRBV7-2 and TRBJ2-5; 7 nucleotides line up with TRBD2. Trimming removed 4 bases from V and 5 bases from J; junction bases left unmatched: 7. From germline, CDR1 is SGHTA and CDR2 FQGNSA. The CDR3 is 14 residues long. CDR3 loop: CASSYGLDGETQYF. Written as DNA, the CDR3 is TGTGCCAGCAGCTATGGACTAGACGGGGAGACCCAGTACTTC. The full variable domain, rest sourced from reference TRBV7-2 and TRBJ2-5, is GAGVSQSPSNKVTEKGKDVELRCDPISGHTALYWYRQSLGQGLEFLIYFQGNSAPDKSGLPSDRFSAERTGGSVSTLTIQRTQQEDSAVYLCASSYGLDGETQYFGPGTRLLVL.

V usage is TRBV11-2 and J usage is TRBJ2-1; 11 bases match TRBD2. This CDR3 comprises 15 residues. Germline values: CDR1 SGHAT, CDR2 FQNNGV. After removal of 2 bases from V and 8 bases from J, the junction contained 5 bases not matched to a gene. Here the CDR3 reads CASSLSSGGAYEQFF. CDR3 in DNA: TGTGCCAGCAGCTTAAGTAGCGGGGGGGCCTATGAGCAGTTCTTC.

The chain is built from TRBV2 and TRBJ1-5; D not resolved. The germline V gene has CDR1 SNHLY and CDR2 FYNNEI. Trimming took off 7 bases at V and 2 bases at J, with 15 bases between the two ends. The CDR3 loop spans 15 amino acids. CDR3 protein: CASTAVFGRNQPQHF. The CDR3 coding sequence is TGTGCCAGCACGGCGGTATTCGGGCGCAATCAGCCCCAGCATTTT. Variable domain in full (rest from reference TRBV2 and TRBJ1-5): EPEVTQTPSHQVTQMGQEVILRCVPISNHLYFYWYRQILGQKVEFLVSFYNNEISEKSEIFDDQFSVERPDGSNFTLKIRSTKLEDSAMYFCASTAVFGRNQPQHFGDGTRLSIL.

There are a few counts of this clonotype. This chain links TRBV7-2 with TRBJ1-6; D is perhaps TRBD1 (6 bases). The ends were cut back, 3 bases at V and 7 bases at J, with 13 bases in the middle. Germline V gene data show CDR1 as SGHTA and CDR2 as FQGNSA. This CDR3 has 15 amino acids. The CDR3 region is CASSFSGQTNSPLHF. The CDR3 DNA sequence: TGTGCCAGCAGCTTTTCCGGACAGACGAATTCACCCCTCCACTTT.

This chain connects TRBV7-2 to TRBJ2-1; D is perhaps TRBD2 (7 bases). The CDR3 consists of 12 residues. CDR1 and CDR2 (germline): SGHTA, FQGNSA. Trimming took 6 bases from V and 8 from J, leaving 11 bases between them. This CDR3 reads CASRGGLYEQFF. CDR3 DNA: TGTGCCAGCAGGGGGGGGCTCTATGAGCAGTTCTTC.

This clonotype was observed a handful of times. The chain carries TRBV11-2 and TRBJ1-2; 10 bases are a match to TRBD1. The CDR3 covers 15 residues. With 3 bases clipped from V and 7 bases from J, the junction kept 8 bases outside the gene matches. Germline CDR1 reads SGHAT; CDR2 reads FQNNGV. CDR3 sequence: CASSFTRQGASGYTF. The DNA of the CDR3 is TGTGCCAGCAGCTTCACGAGACAGGGGGCGTCTGGCTACACCTTC.

This clonotype was observed a few times. This chain connects TRBV10-3 to TRBJ2-3; 8 nucleotides align to TRBD2. With V trimmed by 4 bases and J by 5 bases, 8 bases remained unmatched. Germline-derived CDR1 and CDR2 are ENHRY and SYGVKD. This CDR3 is built from 15 residues. CDR3 in DNA: TGTGCCATCAGTGGCAACCGGGGGGGCGGAGATACGCAGTATTTT. This codes for CAISGNRGGGDTQYF.

The rearrangement uses TRBV7-6 and TRBJ2-1; 7 nucleotides line up with TRBD2. J was trimmed by 8 bases and V by 3 bases; bases with no gene match: 4. The CDR3 contains 13 residues. Per the germline V gene, CDR1 is SGHVS and CDR2 is FNYEAQ. CDR3 sequence: CASSFTSAYEQFF. Here the CDR3 DNA reads TGTGCCAGCAGCTTTACTAGCGCATATGAGCAGTTCTTC.

This chain links TRBV5-1 with TRBJ1-1; perhaps TRBD1 as D (6 bases). CDR1 is SGHRS and CDR2 is YFSETQ in the germline V gene. The CDR3 totals 14 residues. Trimming removed 4 bases from V and 1 base from J, with 11 bases in between. This chain's CDR3 is CASSRGVSNTEAFF. DNA of the CDR3: TGCGCCAGCAGCAGGGGGGTGTCGAACACTGAAGCTTTCTTT.

This clonotype was detected many times. The chain combines TRBV7-9 with TRBJ1-2; weak D call: TRBD1 (6 bases). Per the germline V gene, CDR1 is SEHNR and CDR2 is FQNEAQ (reference sequence). The CDR3 consists of 11 residues. V was cut by 4 bases and J by 8 bases, with 8 bases left in between. The CDR3 loop reads CASSSQGGYTF. DNA for the CDR3: TGTGCCAGCAGCTCACAGGGCGGCTACACCTTC.

This chain joins TRBV5-1 and TRBJ2-1, with 10 bases aligning to TRBD2. Germline V lookup: CDR1 SGHRS, CDR2 YFSETQ. This CDR3 spans 17 amino acids. Trimming took 3 bases from V and 10 from J; bases not matched to a gene: 16. As DNA, the CDR3 is TGCGCCAGCAGCTGGGGAGGATCTAGCGGGGGCCTTTTCGAGCAGTTCTTC. As protein: CASSWGGSSGGLFEQFF.

The V gene is TRBV5-4, the J gene TRBJ2-3; D is undetermined. The CDR3 extends over 15 amino acids. Germline V gene lookup returns CDR1 SGHNT and CDR2 YYREEE (reference sequence). Trimming shortened V by 1 base and J by 5 bases, and 14 bases separated the two germline ends. The CDR3 sequence: CASSLTGRLRDTQYF. As DNA, the CDR3 is TGTGCCAGCAGCTTGACGGGCAGGTTGAGAGATACGCAGTATTTT. Combining the CDR3 with reference TRBV5-4 and TRBJ2-3 gives the whole variable domain ETGVTQSPTHLIKTRGQQVTLRCSSQSGHNTVSWYQQALGQGPQFIFQYYREEENGRGNFPPRFSGLQFPNYSSELNVNALELDDSALYLCASSLTGRLRDTQYFGPGTRLTVL.